This TCR beta chain was sequenced during a study of identical twins. TCRdb passed the 5' RACE reads through MiXCR, listing each CDR3 protein once. The repertoire holds about 470,000 distinct CDR3 sequences, with more than 20% as singletons. Only a few counts were recorded for this clonotype. V shed 3 bases, J shed 11 bases, and the junction held 12 bases outside the gene matches. Germline CDR1 LGHDT, CDR2 YNNKEL (reference sequence). The CDR3 sequence is 15 residues long. These data also featured in a second study, about T cells expressing NK-cell markers.

The receptor's source is a woman younger than 30 in good health. The J gene is TRBJ2-3, the V gene TRBV3-1; TRBD2 agrees at 9 bases. The material sequenced was CD4+ T cells sorted from blood. CDR3 residues: CASSHGTSTVYGQYF. For the CDR3, the DNA is TGTGCCAGCAGCCACGGGACTAGCACCGTCTACGGGCAGTATTTT.